The 18 T cell receptor beta chains reported below all come from one sample, sequenced in a study of identical twins. One entry per CDR3 protein results from TCRdb running MiXCR on the 5' RACE reads. The sample contains 260,000 or so distinct CDR3 sequences, approximately 7.9% of which appear only once. Another study also made use of these data, one on yellow fever vaccine responses in identical twins.

Sequences were obtained from CD8+ T cells sorted from blood. All receptors come from a woman between 18 and 29 years old in good health.

The chain has TRBV2 and TRBJ1-1, with unresolved D. CDR1 is SNHLY and CDR2 is FYNNEI in the germline V gene. The length of the CDR3 is 13 residues. The ends were cut back, 3 bases at V and 1 base at J, with 6 bases in the middle. Here the CDR3 reads CASSDWGNTEAFF. The CDR3 DNA is TGTGCCAGCAGTGATTGGGGGAACACTGAAGCTTTCTTT.

This clonotype was counted at least ten times. This chain connects TRBV10-3 to TRBJ1-1; D unresolved. V lost 0 bases and J lost 0, with 11 bases in between. Germline CDR1 reads ENHRY; CDR2 reads SYGVKD. The CDR3 covers 16 residues. CDR3 region: CAISESDLSMNTEAFF. DNA of the CDR3: TGTGCCATCAGTGAGTCAGACTTGAGCATGAACACTGAAGCTTTCTTT.

This clonotype was counted many times. The V gene is TRBV7-9, the J gene TRBJ2-4; 10 positions agree with TRBD2. Per the germline V gene, CDR1 is SEHNR and CDR2 is FQNEAQ (reference sequence). The CDR3 runs 16 residues. V lost 2 bases and J lost 7; bases outside the gene matches: 8. The CDR3: CASSLSASGGANIQYF. The DNA of the CDR3 is TGTGCCAGCAGCTTATCGGCTAGCGGGGGAGCGAACATTCAGTACTTC.

The chain carries TRBV5-6 and TRBJ2-1; D not resolved. The CDR3 contains 14 residues. Looked up from germline, CDR1 is SGHDT and CDR2 is YYEEEE. With 5 bases removed from V and 1 base from J, the gap between germline ends came to 10 bases. Here the CDR3 reads CASRRELSYNEQFF. The DNA for the CDR3 is TGTGCCAGCAGAAGGGAACTTTCCTACAATGAGCAGTTCTTC.

This clonotype was counted many times. The chain has TRBV5-1 and TRBJ2-1; D call uncertain. Germline V gene sequence: CDR1 SGHRS, CDR2 YFSETQ. The CDR3 has 15 residues. Trimming took 4 bases from V and 2 from J, leaving 13 bases between them. The CDR3 region is CASSGEGAAYNEQFF. The DNA for the CDR3 is TGCGCCAGCAGCGGGGAAGGAGCTGCCTACAATGAGCAGTTCTTC.

DNA for the CDR3: TGTGCCAGCAGCCAAAAGTACAATGAGCAGTTCTTC. Its translation: CASSQKYNEQFF. This sequence joins TRBV7-9 and TRBJ2-1; D is uncertain. The CDR3 sequence is 12 residues long. Germline V gene data show CDR1 as SEHNR and CDR2 as FQNEAQ (reference sequence). V lost 5 bases to trimming and J lost 4 bases, with 6 bases between them.

In this sample, this clonotype turned up many times. The rearrangement links TRBV29-1 to TRBJ2-3; 12 nucleotides line up with TRBD2. Germline V gives CDR1 SQVTM, CDR2 ANQGSEA. J lost 4 bases, V lost 7 bases, and 6 bases had no gene match. This CDR3 is 14 amino acids long. This CDR3 is CSAPTSGSADTQYF. CDR3 bases: TGCAGCGCCCCGACTAGCGGGAGTGCAGATACGCAGTATTTT.

In this sample, this clonotype turned up many times. The rearrangement links TRBV7-6 to TRBJ2-1; D gene ambiguous. The V and J ends lost 1 base and 2 bases respectively, with 9 bases between them. The CDR3 loop spans 15 amino acids. Germline CDR1 and CDR2: SGHVS and FNYEAQ. CDR3 loop: CASSLDAYTYNEQFF. CDR3 in DNA: TGTGCCAGCAGCTTAGATGCCTACACCTACAATGAGCAGTTCTTC.

This chain uses TRBV11-2 with TRBJ2-7; TRBD1 agrees at 9 bases. J lost 4 bases, V lost 4 bases, and 11 bases had no gene match. This CDR3 contains 16 residues. CDR1 and CDR2 from the germline V gene are SGHAT and FQNNGV. The CDR3 DNA follows: TGTGCCAGCAGCTCCCGTGGCGGGACAGGGAGTTACGAGCAGTACGTC. Its translation: CASSSRGGTGSYEQYV.

In regard to this clonotype: One junction end disagrees with the germline gene, perhaps due to a read error. The chain employs TRBV20-1 and TRBJ2-1; 9 bases are shared with TRBD2. This CDR3 has 17 residues. Germline V gives CDR1 DFQATT, CDR2 SNEGSKA (reference sequence). The CDR3 sequence: CCARLLTSGSSYNEQFF. In nucleotides, the CDR3 is TGCTGTGCTAGGCTCCTGACTAGCGGTAGCTCCTACAATGAGCAGTTCTTC.

The chain uses TRBV29-1 and TRBJ1-1, with unresolved D. The CDR3 is 12 amino acids. Trimming removed 4 bases from V and 1 base from J, with 7 bases in between. Germline-derived CDR1 and CDR2 are SQVTM and ANQGSEA. CDR3: CSVGSGNTEAFF. CDR3 bases: TGCAGCGTTGGCTCGGGGAACACTGAAGCTTTCTTT.

This clonotype has only a few counts. The rearrangement uses TRBV15 and TRBJ2-2; TRBD2 aligns across 9 bases. Germline V gene data show CDR1 as LNHNV and CDR2 as YYDKDF (reference sequence). The length of the CDR3 is 14 residues. The trim removed 2 bases at V and 6 bases at J, leaving 1 base unmatched. CDR3 nucleotides: TGTGCCACCAGCAGAACTAGCGGGCCCGGGGAGCTGTTTTTT. Encoded protein: CATSRTSGPGELFF.

The V call is TRBV7-3, the J call TRBJ2-2, with TRBD1 identical over 8 bases. After removal of 2 bases from V and 0 bases from J, the junction contained 8 bases not matched to a gene. The CDR3 spans 18 residues. Germline V gives CDR1 SGHTA, CDR2 FQGTGA. CDR3 DNA sequence: TGTGCCAGCAGCTTATTCGCGACAGGGGTTTCGAACACCGGGGAGCTGTTTTTT. It is translated as CASSLFATGVSNTGELFF. Complete variable domain (other parts from reference TRBV7-3 and TRBJ2-2): GAGVSQTPSNKVTEKGKYVELRCDPISGHTALYWYRQSLGQGPEFLIYFQGTGAADDSGLPNDRFFAVRPEGSVSTLKIQRTERGDSAVYLCASSLFATGVSNTGELFFGEGSRLTVL.

The chain has TRBV24-1 and TRBJ1-5, with D perhaps TRBD1 (5 bases). Trimming stripped 4 bases from V and 7 bases from J, with 10 bases between. CDR1 and CDR2 (germline): KGHDR, SFDVKD. The CDR3 runs to 13 residues. The DNA of the CDR3 is TGTGCCACCAGTGACGCAGGGTGGCAGCCCCAGCATTTT. It translates to CATSDAGWQPQHF.

The CDR3 DNA is TGTGCCACCAGCAGAGGGGGCTCCGCAGATACGCAGTATTTT. Its protein product is CATSRGGSADTQYF. This chain links TRBV15 with TRBJ2-3; D might be TRBD1 (5 bases). Germline lookup yields CDR1 LNHNV and CDR2 YYDKDF (reference sequence). This CDR3 has 14 amino acids. The germline V and J ends were trimmed by 1 base and 4 bases, with 9 bases remaining between them. Based on the CDR3 plus reference TRBV15 and TRBJ2-3, the full variable domain is DAMVIQNPRYQVTQFGKPVTLSCSQTLNHNVMYWYQQKSSQAPKLLFHYYDKDFNNEADTPDNFQSRRPNTSFCFLDIRSPGLGDTAMYLCATSRGGSADTQYFGPGTRLTVL.

This clonotype was seen many times. The J gene is TRBJ2-1, the V gene TRBV5-1; 7 positions agree with TRBD1. Trimming cost V 3 bases and J 2 bases; bases outside gene matches: 11. The CDR3 has 17 amino acids. Germline V gene data show CDR1 as SGHRS and CDR2 as YFSETQ. CDR3 in amino acids: CASSSPLGQVPYNEQFF. The CDR3 DNA reads as TGCGCCAGCAGCTCCCCCCTCGGACAGGTTCCCTACAATGAGCAGTTCTTC.

The sample holds many counts of this clonotype. V and J are TRBV11-1 and TRBJ1-1, with D possibly TRBD1 on 5 matching bases. This CDR3 is built from 15 residues. Germline V gene sequence: CDR1 SGHAT, CDR2 FQDESV (reference sequence). V lost 4 bases to trimming and J lost 2 bases, with 14 bases between them. The CDR3 nucleotides read TGTGCCAGCAGCTACCAGGGTGCGGGAAACACTGAAGCTTTCTTT. As protein: CASSYQGAGNTEAFF. Looking up the rest from reference TRBV11-1 and TRBJ1-1 gives the full variable domain: EAEVAQSPRYKITEKSQAVAFWCDPISGHATLYWYRQILGQGPELLVQFQDESVVDDSQLPKDRFSAERLKGVDSTLKIQPAELGDSAMYLCASSYQGAGNTEAFFGQGTRLTVV.

This clonotype has only a few counts. The chain recombines TRBV28 with TRBJ2-3; D is ambiguous. The V and J ends lost 3 bases and 8 bases respectively, with 9 bases between them. CDR1 is MDHEN, CDR2 SYDVKM, per germline. The CDR3 runs 12 residues. CDR3 bases: TGTGCCAGCAGTTTCTCCACCCGTACGCAGTATTTT. It encodes CASSFSTRTQYF.